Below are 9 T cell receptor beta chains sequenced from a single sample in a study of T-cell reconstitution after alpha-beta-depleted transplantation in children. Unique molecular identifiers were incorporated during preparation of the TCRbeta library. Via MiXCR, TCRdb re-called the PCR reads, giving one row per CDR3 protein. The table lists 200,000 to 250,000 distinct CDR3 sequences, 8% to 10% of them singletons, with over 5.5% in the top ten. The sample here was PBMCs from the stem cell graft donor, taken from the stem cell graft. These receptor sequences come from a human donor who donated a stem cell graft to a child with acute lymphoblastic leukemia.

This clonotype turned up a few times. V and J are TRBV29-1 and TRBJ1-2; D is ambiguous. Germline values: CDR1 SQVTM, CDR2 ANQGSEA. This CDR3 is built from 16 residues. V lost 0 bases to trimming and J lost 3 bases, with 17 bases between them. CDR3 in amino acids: CSVEDATSGAHYGYTF. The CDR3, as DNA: TGCAGCGTTGAAGACGCGACCTCGGGAGCCCACTATGGCTACACCTTC.

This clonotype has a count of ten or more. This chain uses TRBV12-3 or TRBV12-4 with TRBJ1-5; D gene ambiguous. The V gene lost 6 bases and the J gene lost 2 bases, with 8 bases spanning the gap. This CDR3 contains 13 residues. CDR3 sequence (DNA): TGTGCCAGCAGAAGACGAGGCAATCAGCCCCAGCATTTT. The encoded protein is CASRRRGNQPQHF.

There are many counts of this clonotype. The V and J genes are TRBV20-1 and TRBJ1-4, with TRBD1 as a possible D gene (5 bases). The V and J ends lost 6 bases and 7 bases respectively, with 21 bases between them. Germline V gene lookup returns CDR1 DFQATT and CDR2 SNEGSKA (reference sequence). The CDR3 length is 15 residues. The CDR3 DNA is TGCAGTGCCCGGGGGGTGGCAGGGAGCGGTGAAAAACTGTTTTTT. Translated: CSARGVAGSGEKLFF.

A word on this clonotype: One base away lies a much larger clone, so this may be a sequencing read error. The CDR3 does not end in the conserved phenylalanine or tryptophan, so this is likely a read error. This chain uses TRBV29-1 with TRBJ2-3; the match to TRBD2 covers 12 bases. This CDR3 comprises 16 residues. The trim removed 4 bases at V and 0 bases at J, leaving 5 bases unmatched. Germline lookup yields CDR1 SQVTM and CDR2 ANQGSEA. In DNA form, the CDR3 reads TGCAGCGTTGTCGGGCTAGCGGGGGGGAGCACAGATACGCAGTATGTT. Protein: CSVVGLAGGSTDTQYV.

The CDR3 DNA sequence: TGCGCCAGCAGCTTGGGACAGGACGGGGAGCTGTTTTTT. Amino acid sequence: CASSLGQDGELFF. V is TRBV5-1 and J is TRBJ2-2, with D maybe TRBD1 (6 bases). The CDR3 contains 13 residues. Germline CDR1 and CDR2: SGHRS and YFSETQ. V gave up 0 bases and J gave up 7 bases, with 7 bases separating them.

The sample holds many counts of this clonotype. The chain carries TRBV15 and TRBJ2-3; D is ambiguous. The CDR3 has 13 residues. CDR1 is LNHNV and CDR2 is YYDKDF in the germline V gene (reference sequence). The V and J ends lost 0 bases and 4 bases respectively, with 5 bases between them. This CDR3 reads CATSRDRADTQYF. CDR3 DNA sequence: TGTGCCACCAGCAGAGATCGGGCAGATACGCAGTATTTT.

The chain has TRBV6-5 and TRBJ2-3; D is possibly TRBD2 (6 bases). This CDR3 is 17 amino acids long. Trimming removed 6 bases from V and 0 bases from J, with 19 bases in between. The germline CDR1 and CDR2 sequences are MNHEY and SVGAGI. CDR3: CASSYGTLALSTDTQYF. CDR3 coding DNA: TGTGCCAGCAGCTACGGGACTCTTGCCTTAAGCACAGATACGCAGTATTTT.

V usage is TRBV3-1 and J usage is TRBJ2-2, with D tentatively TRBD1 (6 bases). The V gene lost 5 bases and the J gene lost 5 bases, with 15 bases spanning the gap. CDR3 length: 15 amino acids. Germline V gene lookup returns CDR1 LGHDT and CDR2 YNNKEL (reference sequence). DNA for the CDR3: TGTGCCAGCAGCGCAGGGGTTGGTGTGACCGGGGAGCTGTTTTTT. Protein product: CASSAGVGVTGELFF. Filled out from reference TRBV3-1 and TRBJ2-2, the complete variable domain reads DTAVSQTPKYLVTQMGNDKSIKCEQNLGHDTMYWYKQDSKKFLKIMFSYNNKELIINETVPNRFSPKSPDKAHLNLHINSLELGDSAVYFCASSAGVGVTGELFFGEGSRLTVL.

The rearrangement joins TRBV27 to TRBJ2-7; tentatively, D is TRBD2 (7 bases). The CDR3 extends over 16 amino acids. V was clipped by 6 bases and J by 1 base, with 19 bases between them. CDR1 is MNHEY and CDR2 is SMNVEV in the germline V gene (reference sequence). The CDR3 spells CASRLEVGGGSYEQYF. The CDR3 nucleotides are TGTGCCAGCAGACTTGAAGTGGGAGGGGGATCCTACGAGCAGTACTTC.